This T cell receptor beta chain was profiled in a study of vaccination and CD4 T cells after COVID-19. Whole-study context: Each person enrolled got two BNT162b2 or mRNA-1273 vaccine doses. Study-wide points: Median reactive clonotypes, those recognizing SARS-CoV-2, rose from roughly 19 to 38, not significantly.

With the Oncomine TCR Beta short-read assay, DNA from cultured CD4+ T cells was sequenced. TCRdb called the PCR reads again in MiXCR, with one record for every CDR3 protein. The sample yields about 15,000 distinct CDR3 sequences, more than 45% seen once. In regard to this clonotype: The antigen is not known.

CDR1 and CDR2 (germline): MNHEY, SVGAGI. Trimming shortened V by 4 bases and J by 5 bases, and 17 bases separated the two germline ends. The CDR3 runs 15 residues. Treatment described: roughly 10-day PBMC culture with coronavirus spike peptide pools or control peptides (ViraFEST assay). ViraFEST used peptide pools to expand antigen-specific T cells and subsequently sequenced their TCRs. This TCR was recovered from a human donor who had recovered from COVID-19. V and J are TRBV6-5 and TRBJ1-1; weak D call: TRBD1 (6 bases). Sequencing was done on a sample of CD4+ T cells from blood, cultured in vitro. CDR3 in amino acids: CASSSLGGVGTEAFF. DNA of the CDR3: TGTGCCAGCAGTTCCTTGGGGGGCGTAGGAACTGAAGCTTTCTTT.